Listed below are T cell receptor beta chains from one sample, sequenced in a study of blood T cell repertoires in COVID-19. Sequencing was performed with immunoSEQ multiplex PCR; in TCRdb, only in-frame clones are kept and a portion is missing. The sample has around 300,000 clones; about 83% are singletons. The material sequenced was PBMCs or T cells enriched from blood (not recorded which). Source of these receptors: a woman in her forties who had recovered from COVID-19. Each CDR3 is given without its conserved first and last residue. Where a row states a size, it is once, few, many or the class of an expanded clone; other rows omit it.

- | TRBV3-1/TRBV3-2 | ASSPRWRQQNTGELF
- | TRBV6-2/TRBV6-3 | ASSYPAPQGLSYEQY
- | TRBV6-5 | AGGQGLSQETQY
- | TRBV20-1 | SAGGVVGYT
- | TRBV4-3 | ASSQEVAYSYEQY
few | TRBV6-6 | ASTRSGGRNEQY
- | TRBV6-5 | ASSYDGRRNTEAF
- | TRBV7-9 | ASSSPRGLYNEQF
- | TRBV2 | ASRWDRANNQPQH
- | TRBV14 | ASSAGMNTEAF
- | TRBV5-4 | ASSLEGAYEQY
- | TRBV27 | ASMDRANTGELF
- | TRBV28 | AIRQPANTEAF
- | TRBV7-3 | ASSLSPGTPEAF
- | TRBV18 | ASSPGPVNTEAF
once | TRBV12-3/TRBV12-4 | ASGDPRTEAF
once | TRBV7-9 | ASTVAVETQY
- | TRBV7-2 | ASSGDRVGETQY
- | TRBV5-4 | ASSPDYNEQF
- | TRBV29-1 | SVEVNSKETQY
- | TRBV10-3 | ATTGKSTDTQY
- | TRBV3-1/TRBV3-2 | ASSQVRAGELF